This T cell receptor beta chain was profiled in a study of tumor and adjacent non-tumor tissue in lung cancer. Study background: Aged roughly 30 to 76 years, patients included nine to ten men and a few women with stage I to III disease. Study-level points and caveats: Patients with more diverse tumor TCRs had worse survival. TCR diversity was significantly greater in tumor than normal lung tissue.

The library came from three nested PCR rounds adapted from ARM-PCR protocols. MiXCR, run by TCRdb on the multiplex PCR reads, gives a single entry per CDR3 protein. The data contain 110,000 or so distinct CDR3 sequences, more than 70% of them singletons. Remarks on this clonotype: Its antigen remains unknown.

CDR1 is SGHRS, CDR2 YFSETQ, per germline. The CDR3 sequence is 16 residues long. Losses at the gene ends were 10 bases for V and 2 bases for J; bases not matched to a gene: 17. This sample's RNA came from whole unsorted tissue. The chain recombines TRBV5-1 with TRBJ2-7; 8 bases are a match to TRBD1. The TCR originated in a woman aged 55-69 years with non-small cell lung cancer. Sequencing was done on a sample of lung tumor tissue. CDR3 DNA sequence: TGCGCCGGCACCCAGGGGGCCCGGGGGACAGCCTACGAGCAGTACTTC. It translates to CAGTQGARGTAYEQYF.